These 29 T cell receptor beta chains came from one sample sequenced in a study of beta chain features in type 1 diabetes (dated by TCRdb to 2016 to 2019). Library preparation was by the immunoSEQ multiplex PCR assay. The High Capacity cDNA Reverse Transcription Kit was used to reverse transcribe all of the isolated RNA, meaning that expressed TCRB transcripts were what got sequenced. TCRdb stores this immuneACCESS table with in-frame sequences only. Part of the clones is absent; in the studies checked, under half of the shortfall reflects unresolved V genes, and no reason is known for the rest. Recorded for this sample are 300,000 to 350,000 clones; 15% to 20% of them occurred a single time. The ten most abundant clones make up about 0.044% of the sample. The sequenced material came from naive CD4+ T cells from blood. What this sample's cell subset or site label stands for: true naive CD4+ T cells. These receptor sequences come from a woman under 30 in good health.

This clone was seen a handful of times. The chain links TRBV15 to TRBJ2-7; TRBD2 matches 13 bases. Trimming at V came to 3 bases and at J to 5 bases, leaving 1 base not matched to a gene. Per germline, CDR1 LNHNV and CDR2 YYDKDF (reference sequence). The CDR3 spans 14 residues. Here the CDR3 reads CATSRGLAGHEQYF. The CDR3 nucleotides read TGTGCCACCAGCAGGGGACTAGCGGGACACGAGCAGTACTTC.

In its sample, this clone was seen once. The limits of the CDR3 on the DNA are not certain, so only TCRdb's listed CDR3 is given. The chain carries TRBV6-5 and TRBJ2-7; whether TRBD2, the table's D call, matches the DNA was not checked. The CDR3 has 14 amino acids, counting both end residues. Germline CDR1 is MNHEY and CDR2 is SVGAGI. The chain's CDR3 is CASSTSGDSYEQYF.

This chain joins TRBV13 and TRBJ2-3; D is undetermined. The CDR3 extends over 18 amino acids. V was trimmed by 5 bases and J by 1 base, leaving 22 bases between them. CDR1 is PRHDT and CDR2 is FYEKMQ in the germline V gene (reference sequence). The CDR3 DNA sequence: TGTGCCAGCAGCCAGACGGTGAAACGGGTGTCTGGCACAGATACGCAGTATTTT. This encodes CASSQTVKRVSGTDTQYF.

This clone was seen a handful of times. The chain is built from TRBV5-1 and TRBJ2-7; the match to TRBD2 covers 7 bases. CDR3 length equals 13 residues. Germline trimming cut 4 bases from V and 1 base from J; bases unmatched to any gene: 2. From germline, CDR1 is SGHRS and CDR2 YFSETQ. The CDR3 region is CASSASGSYEQYF. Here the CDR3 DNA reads TGCGCCAGCAGCGCTAGCGGATCCTACGAGCAGTACTTC.

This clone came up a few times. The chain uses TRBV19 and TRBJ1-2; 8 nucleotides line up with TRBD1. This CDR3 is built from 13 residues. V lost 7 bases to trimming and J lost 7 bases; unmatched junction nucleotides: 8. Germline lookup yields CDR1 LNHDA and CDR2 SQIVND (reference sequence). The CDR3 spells CASTLTGASGYTF. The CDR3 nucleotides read TGTGCCAGTACCCTGACAGGGGCGAGTGGCTACACCTTC.

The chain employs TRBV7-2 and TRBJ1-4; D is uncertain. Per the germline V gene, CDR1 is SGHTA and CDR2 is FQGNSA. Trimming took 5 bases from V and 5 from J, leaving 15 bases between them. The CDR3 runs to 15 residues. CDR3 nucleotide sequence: TGTGCCAGCAGCCCCCGTGAGGGTGGGAATGAAAAACTGTTTTTT. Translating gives CASSPREGGNEKLFF.

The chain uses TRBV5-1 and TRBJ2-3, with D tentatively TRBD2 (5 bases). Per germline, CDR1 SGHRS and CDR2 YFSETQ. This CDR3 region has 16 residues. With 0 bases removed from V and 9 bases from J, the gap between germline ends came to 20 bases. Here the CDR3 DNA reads TGCGCCAGCAGCTTGGACGCGGGCTCGATTCCCGGGACGCAGTATTTT. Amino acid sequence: CASSLDAGSIPGTQYF.

CDR3 protein: CASRVGGFGTDTQYF. Written as DNA, the CDR3 is TGTGCCAGCAGAGTAGGAGGTTTTGGGACAGATACGCAGTATTTT. V usage is TRBV5-4 and J usage is TRBJ2-3; perhaps TRBD2 as D (5 bases). Germline values: CDR1 SGHNT, CDR2 YYREEE (reference sequence). The ends were cut back, 5 bases at V and 3 bases at J, with 16 bases in the middle. CDR3 length equals 15 residues.

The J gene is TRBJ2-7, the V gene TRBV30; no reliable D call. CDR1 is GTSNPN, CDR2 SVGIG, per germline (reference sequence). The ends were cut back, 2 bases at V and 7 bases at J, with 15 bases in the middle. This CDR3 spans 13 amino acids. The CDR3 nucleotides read TGTGCCTGGAGTCCACTGATAGTTGGTGAGCAGTACTTC. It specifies CAWSPLIVGEQYF.

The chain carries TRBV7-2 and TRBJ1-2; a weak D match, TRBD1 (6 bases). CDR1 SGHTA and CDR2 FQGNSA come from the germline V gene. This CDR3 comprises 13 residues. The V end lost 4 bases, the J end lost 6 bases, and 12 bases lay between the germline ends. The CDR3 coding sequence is TGTGCCAGCAGCTCAGCAAACAGGGATGGCTACACCTTC. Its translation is CASSSANRDGYTF. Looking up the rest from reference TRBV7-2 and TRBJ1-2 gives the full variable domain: GAGVSQSPSNKVTEKGKDVELRCDPISGHTALYWYRQSLGQGLEFLIYFQGNSAPDKSGLPSDRFSAERTGGSVSTLTIQRTQQEDSAVYLCASSSANRDGYTFGSGTRLTVV.

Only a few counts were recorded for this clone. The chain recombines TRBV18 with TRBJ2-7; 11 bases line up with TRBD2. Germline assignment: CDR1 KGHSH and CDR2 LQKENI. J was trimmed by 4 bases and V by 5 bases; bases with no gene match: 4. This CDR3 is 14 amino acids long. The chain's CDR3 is CASSASGRLYEQYF. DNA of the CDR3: TGTGCCAGCTCAGCTAGCGGGAGGCTTTACGAGCAGTACTTC.

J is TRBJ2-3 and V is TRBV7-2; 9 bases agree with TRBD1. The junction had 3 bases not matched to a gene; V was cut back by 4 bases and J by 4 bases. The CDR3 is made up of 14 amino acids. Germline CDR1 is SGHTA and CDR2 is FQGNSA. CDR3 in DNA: TGTGCCAGCAGCTCTACAGGGGGCTCAGATACGCAGTATTTT. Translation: CASSSTGGSDTQYF.

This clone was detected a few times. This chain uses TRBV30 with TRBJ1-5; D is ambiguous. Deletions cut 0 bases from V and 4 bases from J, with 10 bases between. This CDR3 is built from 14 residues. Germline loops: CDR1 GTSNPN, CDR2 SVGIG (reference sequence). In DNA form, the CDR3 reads TGTGCCTGGAGTGTCAGGATTCTTAATCAGCCCCAGCATTTT. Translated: CAWSVRILNQPQHF.

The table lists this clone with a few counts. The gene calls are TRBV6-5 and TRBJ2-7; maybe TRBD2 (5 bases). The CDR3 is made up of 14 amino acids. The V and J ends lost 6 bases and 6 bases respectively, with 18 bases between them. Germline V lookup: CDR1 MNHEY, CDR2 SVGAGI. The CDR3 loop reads CASRRTGMSGEQYF. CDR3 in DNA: TGTGCCAGCAGACGGACGGGGATGAGCGGCGAGCAGTACTTC.

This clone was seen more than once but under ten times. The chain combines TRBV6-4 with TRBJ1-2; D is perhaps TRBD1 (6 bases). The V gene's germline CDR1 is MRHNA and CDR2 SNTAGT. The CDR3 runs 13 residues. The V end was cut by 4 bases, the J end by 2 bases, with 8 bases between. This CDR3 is CASSADRNYGYTF. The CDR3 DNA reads TGTGCCAGCAGTGCGGACAGAAACTATGGCTACACCTTC.

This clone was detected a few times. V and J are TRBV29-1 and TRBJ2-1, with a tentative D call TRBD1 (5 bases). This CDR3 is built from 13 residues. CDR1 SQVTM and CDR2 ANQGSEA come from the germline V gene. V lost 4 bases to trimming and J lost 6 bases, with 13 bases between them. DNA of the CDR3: TGCAGCGTTGGGGTCCAGGGTGTCAATGAGCAGTTCTTC. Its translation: CSVGVQGVNEQFF.

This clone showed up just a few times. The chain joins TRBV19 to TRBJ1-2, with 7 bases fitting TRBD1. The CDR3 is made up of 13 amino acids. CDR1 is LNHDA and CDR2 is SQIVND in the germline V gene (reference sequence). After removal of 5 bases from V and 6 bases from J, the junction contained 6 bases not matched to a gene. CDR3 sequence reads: CASSVTGVDGYTF. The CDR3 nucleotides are TGTGCCAGTAGTGTCACAGGGGTCGATGGCTACACCTTC.

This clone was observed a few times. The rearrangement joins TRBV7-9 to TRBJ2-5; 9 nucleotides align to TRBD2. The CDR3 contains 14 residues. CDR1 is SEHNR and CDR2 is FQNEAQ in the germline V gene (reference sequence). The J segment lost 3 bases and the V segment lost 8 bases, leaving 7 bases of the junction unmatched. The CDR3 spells CASPMVAGEETQYF. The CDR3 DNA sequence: TGTGCCAGCCCCATGGTAGCGGGGGAAGAGACCCAGTACTTC.

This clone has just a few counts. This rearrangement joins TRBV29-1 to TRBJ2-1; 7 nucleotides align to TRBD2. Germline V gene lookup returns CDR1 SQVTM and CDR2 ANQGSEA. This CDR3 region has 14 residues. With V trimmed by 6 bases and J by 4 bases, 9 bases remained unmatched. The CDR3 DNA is TGCAGCGTCTCTGGACTAGACTTATACAATGAGCAGTTCTTC. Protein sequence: CSVSGLDLYNEQFF.

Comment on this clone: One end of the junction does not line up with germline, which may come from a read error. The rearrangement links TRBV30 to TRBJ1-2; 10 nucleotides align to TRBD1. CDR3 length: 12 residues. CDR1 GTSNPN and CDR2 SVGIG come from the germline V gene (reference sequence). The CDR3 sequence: CAWRQTGGAFIF. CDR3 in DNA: TGTGCCTGGAGGCAGACAGGGGGCGCGTTCATATTC.

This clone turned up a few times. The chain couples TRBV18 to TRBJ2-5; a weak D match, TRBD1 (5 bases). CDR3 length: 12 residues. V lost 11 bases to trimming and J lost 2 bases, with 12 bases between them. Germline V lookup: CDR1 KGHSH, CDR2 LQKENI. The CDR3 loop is CAGADRQETQYF. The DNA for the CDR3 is TGTGCCGGGGCGGATCGGCAAGAGACCCAGTACTTC.

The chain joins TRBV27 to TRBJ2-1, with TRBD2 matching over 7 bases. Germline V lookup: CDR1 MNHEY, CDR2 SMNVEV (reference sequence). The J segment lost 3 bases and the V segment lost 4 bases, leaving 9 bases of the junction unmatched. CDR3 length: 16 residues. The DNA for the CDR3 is TGTGCCAGCAGTTACCCCAGCGGGACGCTCTACAATGAGCAGTTCTTC. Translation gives CASSYPSGTLYNEQFF.

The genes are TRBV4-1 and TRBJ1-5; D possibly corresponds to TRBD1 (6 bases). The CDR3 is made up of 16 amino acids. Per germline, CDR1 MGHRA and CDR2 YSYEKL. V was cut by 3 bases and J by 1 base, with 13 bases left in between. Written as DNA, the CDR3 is TGCGCCAGCAGCCATCTTTTACAGGGCAGCAATCAGCCCCAGCATTTT. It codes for CASSHLLQGSNQPQHF.

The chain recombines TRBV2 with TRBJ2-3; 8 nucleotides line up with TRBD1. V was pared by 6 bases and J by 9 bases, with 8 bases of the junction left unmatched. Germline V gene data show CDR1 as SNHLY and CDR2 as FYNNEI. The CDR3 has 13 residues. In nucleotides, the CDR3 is TGTGCCAGCAGCGCCGCGACAGGGGCGACGCAGTATTTT. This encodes CASSAATGATQYF.

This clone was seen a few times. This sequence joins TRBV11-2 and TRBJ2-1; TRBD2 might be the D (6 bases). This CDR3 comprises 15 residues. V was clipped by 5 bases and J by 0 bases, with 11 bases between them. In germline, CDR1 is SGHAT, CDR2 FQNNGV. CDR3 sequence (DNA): TGTGCCAGCAGCGTCGGGGGTAGCTCCTACAATGAGCAGTTCTTC. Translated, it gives CASSVGGSSYNEQFF.

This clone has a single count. This CDR3 reads CASSARDRDYYGYTF. The CDR3 nucleotides read TGTGCCAGCAGCGCCCGGGACAGGGACTACTATGGCTACACCTTC. This chain uses TRBV9 with TRBJ1-2; 9 bases map to TRBD1. Per germline, CDR1 SGDLS and CDR2 YYNGEE. The CDR3 totals 15 residues. The V and J ends lost 3 bases and 3 bases, in that order; junction bases with no gene match: 6.

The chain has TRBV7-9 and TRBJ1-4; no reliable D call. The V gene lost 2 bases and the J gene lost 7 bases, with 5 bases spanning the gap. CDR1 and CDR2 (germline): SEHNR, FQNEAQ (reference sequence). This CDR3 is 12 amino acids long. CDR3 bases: TGTGCCAGCAGCTTAATCGGTGAAAAACTGTTTTTT. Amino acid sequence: CASSLIGEKLFF.

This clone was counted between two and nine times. The DNA of the CDR3 is TGTGCCAGCAGATCTACAGGGGGGGCATCCGAGCAGTACTTC. Its protein product is CASRSTGGASEQYF. This sequence joins TRBV6-5 and TRBJ2-7, with a weak D call TRBD1 (8 bases). The V and J ends lost 6 bases and 6 bases respectively, with 18 bases between them. The V gene's germline CDR1 is MNHEY and CDR2 SVGAGI. CDR3 length equals 14 residues.

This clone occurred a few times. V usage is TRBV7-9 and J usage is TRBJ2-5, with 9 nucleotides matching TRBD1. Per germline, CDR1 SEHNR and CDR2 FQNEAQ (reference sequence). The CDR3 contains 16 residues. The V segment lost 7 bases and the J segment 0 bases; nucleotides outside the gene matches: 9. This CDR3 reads CASNPYRDRDQETQYF. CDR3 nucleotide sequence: TGTGCCAGCAACCCCTACCGGGACAGGGACCAAGAGACCCAGTACTTC. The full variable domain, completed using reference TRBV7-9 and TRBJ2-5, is DTGVSQNPRHKITKRGQNVTFRCDPISEHNRLYWYRQTLGQGPEFLTYFQNEAQLEKSRLLSDRFSAERPKGSFSTLEIQRTEQGDSAMYLCASNPYRDRDQETQYFGPGTRLLVL.